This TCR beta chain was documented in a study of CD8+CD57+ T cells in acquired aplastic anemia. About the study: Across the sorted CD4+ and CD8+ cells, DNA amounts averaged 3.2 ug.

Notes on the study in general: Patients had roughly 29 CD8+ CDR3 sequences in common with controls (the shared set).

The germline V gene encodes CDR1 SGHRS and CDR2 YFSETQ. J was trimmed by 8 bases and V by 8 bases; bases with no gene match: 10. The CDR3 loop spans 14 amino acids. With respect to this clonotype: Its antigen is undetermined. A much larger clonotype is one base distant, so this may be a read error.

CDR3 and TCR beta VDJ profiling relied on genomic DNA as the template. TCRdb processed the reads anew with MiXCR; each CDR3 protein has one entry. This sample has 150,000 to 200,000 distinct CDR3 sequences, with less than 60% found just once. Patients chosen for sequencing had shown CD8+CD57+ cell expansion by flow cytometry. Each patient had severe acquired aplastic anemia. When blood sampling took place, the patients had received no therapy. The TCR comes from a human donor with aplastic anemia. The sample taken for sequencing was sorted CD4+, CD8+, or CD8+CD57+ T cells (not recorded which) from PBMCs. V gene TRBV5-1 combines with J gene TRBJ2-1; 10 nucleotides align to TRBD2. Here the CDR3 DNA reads TGCGCCAGTCAGCGGGGGGGCGGGGCCGATGAGCAGTTCTTC. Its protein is CASQRGGGADEQFF.